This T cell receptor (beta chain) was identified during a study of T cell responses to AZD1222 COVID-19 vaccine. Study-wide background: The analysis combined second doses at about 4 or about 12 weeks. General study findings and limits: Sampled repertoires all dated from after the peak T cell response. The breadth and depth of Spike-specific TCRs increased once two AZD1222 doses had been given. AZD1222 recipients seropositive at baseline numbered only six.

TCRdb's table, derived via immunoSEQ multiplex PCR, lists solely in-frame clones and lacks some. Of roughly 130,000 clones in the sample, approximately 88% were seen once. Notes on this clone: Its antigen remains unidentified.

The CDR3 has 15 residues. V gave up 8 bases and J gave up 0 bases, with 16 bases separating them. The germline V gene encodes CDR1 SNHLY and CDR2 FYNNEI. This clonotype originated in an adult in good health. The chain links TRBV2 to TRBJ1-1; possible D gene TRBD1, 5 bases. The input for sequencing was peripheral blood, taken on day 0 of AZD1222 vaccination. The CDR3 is CASRAGGLMNTEAFF. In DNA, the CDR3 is TGTGCCAGCCGGGCCGGGGGACTTATGAACACTGAAGCTTTCTTT.